This T cell receptor (beta chain) was sequenced in a study of blood T cell repertoires in COVID-19 (dated by TCRdb to 2020 to 2022). Regarding the study in general: The collaborator samples originated in the United States, Italy and Spain and spanned the acute and convalescent phases of COVID-19. The prospective study material was composed of cDNA or gDNA derived from T cells, B-cell-depleted T cells, or PBMCs. Subjects who had been exposed to COVID-19, were actively infected with it, or had recovered from it provided the deeply sampled blood TCRbeta repertoires that made up the dataset. The repertoires were released in a freely available public database meant as a resource for research on the immune response to SARS-CoV-2. The samples were drawn from the first 160 participants of the ongoing ImmuneRACE study and from more than 1,000 subjects provided by 6 global collaborators. A de-identified subject ID, COVID-19 status, age in years and sex were almost always included in the sample metadata. Where HLA class I and class II types were available, the types were taken from metadata supplied by the sample provider, not from assay-based typing. The research as a whole found: The quantity of clinical and demographic metadata differed by source and by participant and was supplied without curation.

Collaborating institutions collected whole blood in K2EDTA tubes following their own protocols. For TCRbeta analysis, collaborator samples were shipped as frozen whole blood, as isolated PBMCs, or as DNA extracted from either sample type. Worth noting for this clone: It lacks a known antigen. Base-call qualities are not available, and no considerably larger clone is one nucleotide away.

The immunoSEQ Assay, a bias-controlled multiplex PCR, was used to amplify TCRbeta CDR3 regions from genomic DNA. Under the source paper's analysis protocol: Within the assay, amplification of reference gene primers was used to estimate how many nucleated cells each sample contained. To quantify the absolute abundance of each unique TCRbeta CDR3 rearrangement, sequence reads were collapsed and filtered. For each sample, productive Simpson clonality was calculated as the square root of Simpson's diversity index across productive rearrangements. Here the immuneACCESS table is served through TCRdb, limited to in-frame sequences with V and J called. Missing clones are a known gap in these copies; in checked studies unresolved V genes cover under half, and the rest lacks a known reason. V and J calls and clone size are given by that table; D and trimming were obtained from the DNA. The sample data list about 140,000 clones, and roughly 84% of these were observed just once. The top ten clonotypes cover 2.6% of the sample.

Here V drops 1 base and J drops 7 bases, and the junction holds 5 bases not matched to any gene. The CDR3 sequence holds 15 residues, the cysteine and phenylalanine included. The CDR3 DNA has 45 bases and is translated from base 1. CDR1 and CDR2 were assigned from the germline V gene as MDHEN and SYDVKM. Source material: peripheral blood. The origin of this receptor is a human donor with acute or convalescent COVID-19. The donor label of this sample is uncertain. Rearrangement joined TRBV28 to TRBJ1-4; 8 central nucleotides agree with TRBD1. The DNA reads as follows: TGTGCCAGCAGTTTATACAGGGGGAACGGTGAAAAACTGTTTTTT. This translates into CASSLYRGNGEKLFF. Beyond the CDR3, the reference TRBV28 and TRBJ1-4 genes provide the residues; the full variable domain reads: DVKVTQSSRYLVKRTGEKVFLECVQDMDHENMFWYRQDPGLGLRLIYFSYDVKMKEKGDIPEGYSVSREKKERFSLILESASTNQTSMYLCASSLYRGNGEKLFFGSGTQLSVL.